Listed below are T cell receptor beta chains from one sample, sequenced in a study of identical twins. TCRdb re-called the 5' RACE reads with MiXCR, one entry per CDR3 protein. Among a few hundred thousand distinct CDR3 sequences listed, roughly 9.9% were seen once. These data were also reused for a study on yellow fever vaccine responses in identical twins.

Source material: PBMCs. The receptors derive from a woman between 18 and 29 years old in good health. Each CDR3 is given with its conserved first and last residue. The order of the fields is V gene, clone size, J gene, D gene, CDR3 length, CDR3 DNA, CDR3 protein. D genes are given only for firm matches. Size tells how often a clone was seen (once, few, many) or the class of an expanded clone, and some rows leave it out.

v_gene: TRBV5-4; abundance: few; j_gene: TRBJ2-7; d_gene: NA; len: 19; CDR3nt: TGTGCCAGCAGCTTGTCGGTGCGTTTGGCGGGCCTGGCGAGCCACGAGCAGTACTTC; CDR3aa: CASSLSVRLAGLASHEQYF
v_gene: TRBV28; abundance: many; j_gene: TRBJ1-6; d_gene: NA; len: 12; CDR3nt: TGTGCCAGCAGTTATCTTCACACACCCCTCCACTTT; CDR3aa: CASSYLHTPLHF
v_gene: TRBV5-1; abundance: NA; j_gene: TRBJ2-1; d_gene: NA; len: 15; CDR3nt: TGCGCCAGCACCGTCACCCCAGCGGGCAACAATGAGCAGTTCTTC; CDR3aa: CASTVTPAGNNEQFF
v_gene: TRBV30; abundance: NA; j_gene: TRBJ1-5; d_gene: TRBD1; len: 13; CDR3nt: TGTGCCTGGAAAGGACAGGGCAGTCAGCCCCAGCATTTT; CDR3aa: CAWKGQGSQPQHF
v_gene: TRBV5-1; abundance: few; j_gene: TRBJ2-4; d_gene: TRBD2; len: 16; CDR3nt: TGCGCCAGCAGCTTGGCGGGACTAGTATCCAAAAACATTCAGTACTTC; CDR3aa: CASSLAGLVSKNIQYF
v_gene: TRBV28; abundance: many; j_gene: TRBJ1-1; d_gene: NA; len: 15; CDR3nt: TGTGCCAGCAGTCTTACCCCGAGGACGAACACTGAAGCTTTCTTT; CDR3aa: CASSLTPRTNTEAFF
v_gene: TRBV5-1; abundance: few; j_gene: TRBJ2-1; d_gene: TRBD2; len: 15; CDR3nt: TGCGCCAGCAGCCCGGGGGGACTTTCCTACAATGAGCAGTTCTTC; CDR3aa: CASSPGGLSYNEQFF
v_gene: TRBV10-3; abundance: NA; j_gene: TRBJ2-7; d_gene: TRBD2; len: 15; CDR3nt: TGTGCCATCAGTGACCTCGGGACTAATCACTACGAGCAGTACTTC; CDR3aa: CAISDLGTNHYEQYF
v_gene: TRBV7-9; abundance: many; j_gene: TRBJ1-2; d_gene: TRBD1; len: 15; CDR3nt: TGTGCCAGCAACGACCTAATACAGGGGCATTGGGGCTACACCTTC; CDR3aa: CASNDLIQGHWGYTF
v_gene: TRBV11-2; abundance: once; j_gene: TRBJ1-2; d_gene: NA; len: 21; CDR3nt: TGTGCCAGCAGCTTAGACCTAGATTGGAGGGATGACGGCCTCGATTCTCGTGGCTACACCTTC; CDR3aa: CASSLDLDWRDDGLDSRGYTF
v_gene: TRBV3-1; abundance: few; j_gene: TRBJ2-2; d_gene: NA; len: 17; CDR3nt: TGTGCCAGCAGCCAAGGGAGGGCGGGGATGAACACCGGGGAGCTGTTTTTT; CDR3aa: CASSQGRAGMNTGELFF
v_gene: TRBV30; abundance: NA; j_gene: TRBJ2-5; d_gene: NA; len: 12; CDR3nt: TGTGCCTGGAGCAAGGGGCAAGAGACCCAGTACTTC; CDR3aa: CAWSKGQETQYF
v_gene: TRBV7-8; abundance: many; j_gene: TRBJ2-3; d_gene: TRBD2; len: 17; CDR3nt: TGTGCCAGCAGCTTAGGCCTCCTCGCGGGAGGGGCAGATACGCAGTATTTT; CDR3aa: CASSLGLLAGGADTQYF
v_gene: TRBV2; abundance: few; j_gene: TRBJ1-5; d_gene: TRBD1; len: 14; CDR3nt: TGTGCCAGCAGGCCCGGACAGGGCAATCAGCCCCAGCATTTT; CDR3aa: CASRPGQGNQPQHF
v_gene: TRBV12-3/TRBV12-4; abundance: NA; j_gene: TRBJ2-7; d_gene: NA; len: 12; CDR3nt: TGTGCCAGCAAAGAAAAGGGGTACGAGCAGTACTTC; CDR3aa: CASKEKGYEQYF
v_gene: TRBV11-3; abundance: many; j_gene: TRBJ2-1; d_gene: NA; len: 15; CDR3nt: TGTGCCAGCAGCTTTACGGGCAGCTCCTACAATGAGCAGTTCTTC; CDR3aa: CASSFTGSSYNEQFF